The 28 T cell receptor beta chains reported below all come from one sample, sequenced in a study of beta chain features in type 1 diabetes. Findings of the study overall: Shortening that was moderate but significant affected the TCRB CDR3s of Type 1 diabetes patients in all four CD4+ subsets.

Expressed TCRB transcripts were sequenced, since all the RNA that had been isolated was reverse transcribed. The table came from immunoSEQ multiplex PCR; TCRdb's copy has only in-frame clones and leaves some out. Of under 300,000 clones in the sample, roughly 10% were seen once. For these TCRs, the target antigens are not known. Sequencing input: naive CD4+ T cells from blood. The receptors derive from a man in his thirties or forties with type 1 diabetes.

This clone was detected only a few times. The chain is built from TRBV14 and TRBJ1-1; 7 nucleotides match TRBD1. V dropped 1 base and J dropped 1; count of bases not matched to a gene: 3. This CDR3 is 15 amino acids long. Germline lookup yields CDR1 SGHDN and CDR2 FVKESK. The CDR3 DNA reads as TGTGCCAGCAGCCAAGTCGCAGGGGGGAACACTGAAGCTTTCTTT. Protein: CASSQVAGGNTEAFF.

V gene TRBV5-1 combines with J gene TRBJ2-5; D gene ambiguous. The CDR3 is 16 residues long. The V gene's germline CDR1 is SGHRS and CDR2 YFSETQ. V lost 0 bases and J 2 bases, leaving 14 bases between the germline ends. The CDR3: CASSLVQGRLQETQYF. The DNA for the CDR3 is TGCGCCAGCAGCTTGGTGCAAGGCAGACTGCAAGAGACCCAGTACTTC.

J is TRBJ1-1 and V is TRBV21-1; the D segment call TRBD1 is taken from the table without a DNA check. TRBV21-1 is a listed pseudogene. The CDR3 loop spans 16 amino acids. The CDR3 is CASSGGRSGAQLEAFF. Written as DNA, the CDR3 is TGTGCCAGCAGCGGGGGACGTTCAGGGGCCCAGCTAGAAGCTTTCTTT.

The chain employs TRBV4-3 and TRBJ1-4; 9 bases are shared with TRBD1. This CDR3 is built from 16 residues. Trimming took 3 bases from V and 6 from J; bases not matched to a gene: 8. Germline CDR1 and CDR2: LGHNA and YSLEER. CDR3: CASSHPTGGLYEKLFF. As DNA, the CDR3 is TGCGCCAGCAGCCACCCAACAGGGGGCTTGTATGAAAAACTGTTTTTT.

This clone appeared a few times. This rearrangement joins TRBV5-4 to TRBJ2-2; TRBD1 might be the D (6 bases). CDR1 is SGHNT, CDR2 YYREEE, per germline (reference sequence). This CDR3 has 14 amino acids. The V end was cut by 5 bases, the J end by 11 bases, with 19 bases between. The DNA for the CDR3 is TGTGCCAGCAGTTCTGAGGTACAGGGTCAAGAGCTGTTTTTT. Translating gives CASSSEVQGQELFF.

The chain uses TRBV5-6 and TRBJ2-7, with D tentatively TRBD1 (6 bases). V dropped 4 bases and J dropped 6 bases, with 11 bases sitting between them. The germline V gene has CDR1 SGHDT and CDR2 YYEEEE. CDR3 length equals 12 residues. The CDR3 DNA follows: TGTGCCAGCAGCATCCGGGACACCGAGCAGTACTTC. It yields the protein CASSIRDTEQYF.

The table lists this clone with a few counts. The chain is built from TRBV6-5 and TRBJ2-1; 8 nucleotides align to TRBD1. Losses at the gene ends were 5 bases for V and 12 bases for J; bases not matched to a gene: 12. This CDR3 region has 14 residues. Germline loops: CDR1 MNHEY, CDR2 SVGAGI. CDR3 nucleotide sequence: TGTGCCAGCAGTGAATTGGACAGGGACAGCCGGCAGTTCTTC. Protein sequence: CASSELDRDSRQFF.

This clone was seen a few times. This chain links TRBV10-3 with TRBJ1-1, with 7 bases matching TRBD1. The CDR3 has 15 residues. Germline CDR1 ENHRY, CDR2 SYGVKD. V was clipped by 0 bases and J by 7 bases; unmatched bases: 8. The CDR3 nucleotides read TGTGCCATCAGTGAGTCCACAGGGGAGTGGGGTGAAGCTTTCTTT. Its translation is CAISESTGEWGEAFF.

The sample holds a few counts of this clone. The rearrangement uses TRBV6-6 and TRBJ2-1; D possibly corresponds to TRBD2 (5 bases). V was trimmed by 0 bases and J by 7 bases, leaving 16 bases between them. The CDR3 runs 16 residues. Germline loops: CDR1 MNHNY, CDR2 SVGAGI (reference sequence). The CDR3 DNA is TGTGCCAGCAGTTACTCCGGCCGGATTCTAGCAAATGAGCAGTTCTTC. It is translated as CASSYSGRILANEQFF.

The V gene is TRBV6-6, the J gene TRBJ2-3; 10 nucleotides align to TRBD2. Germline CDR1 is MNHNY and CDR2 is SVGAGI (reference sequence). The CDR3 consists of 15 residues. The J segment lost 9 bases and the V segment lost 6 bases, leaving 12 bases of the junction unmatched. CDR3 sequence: CASSPLLAGPSTQYF. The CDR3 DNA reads TGTGCCAGCAGCCCTCTACTAGCGGGGCCCTCCACGCAGTATTTT.

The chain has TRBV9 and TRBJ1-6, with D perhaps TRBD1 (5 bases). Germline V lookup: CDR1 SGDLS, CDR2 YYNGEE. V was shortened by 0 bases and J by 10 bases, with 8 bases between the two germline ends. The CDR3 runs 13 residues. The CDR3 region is CASSVARGSPLHF. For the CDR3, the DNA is TGTGCCAGCAGCGTAGCTAGGGGCTCACCCCTCCACTTT.

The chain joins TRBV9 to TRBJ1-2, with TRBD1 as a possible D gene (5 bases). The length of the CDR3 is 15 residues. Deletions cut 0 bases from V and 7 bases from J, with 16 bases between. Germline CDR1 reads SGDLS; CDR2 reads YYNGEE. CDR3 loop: CASSVATGQGPGYTF. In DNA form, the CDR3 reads TGTGCCAGCAGCGTAGCTACAGGTCAGGGCCCTGGCTACACCTTC.

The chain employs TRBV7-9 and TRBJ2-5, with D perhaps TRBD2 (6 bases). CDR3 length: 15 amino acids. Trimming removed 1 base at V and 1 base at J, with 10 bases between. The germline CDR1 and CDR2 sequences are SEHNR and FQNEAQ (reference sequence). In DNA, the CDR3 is TGTGCCAGCAGCTTAGTGCCAGCGGGCCAAGAGACCCAGTACTTC. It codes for CASSLVPAGQETQYF.

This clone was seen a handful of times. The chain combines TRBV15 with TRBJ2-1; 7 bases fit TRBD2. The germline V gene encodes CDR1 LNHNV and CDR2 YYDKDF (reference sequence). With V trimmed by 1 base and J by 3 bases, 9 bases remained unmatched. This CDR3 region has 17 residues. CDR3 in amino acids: CATSRGPDRGDYNEQFF. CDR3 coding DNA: TGTGCCACCAGCAGAGGCCCCGACCGGGGGGACTACAATGAGCAGTTCTTC.

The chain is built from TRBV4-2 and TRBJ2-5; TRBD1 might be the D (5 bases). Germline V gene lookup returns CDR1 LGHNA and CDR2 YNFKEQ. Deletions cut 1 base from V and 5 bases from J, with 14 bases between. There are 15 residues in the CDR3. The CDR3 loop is CASSQGSGRVETQYF. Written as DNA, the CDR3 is TGTGCCAGCAGCCAAGGGTCAGGCAGGGTCGAGACCCAGTACTTC.

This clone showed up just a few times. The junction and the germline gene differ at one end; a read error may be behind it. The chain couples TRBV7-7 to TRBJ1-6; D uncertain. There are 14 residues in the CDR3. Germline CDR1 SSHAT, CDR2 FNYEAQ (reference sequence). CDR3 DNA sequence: TGTGCTAGCAGACTAAATGACCCCCCGGGGACCCTCCACTTT. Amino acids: CASRLNDPPGTLHF.

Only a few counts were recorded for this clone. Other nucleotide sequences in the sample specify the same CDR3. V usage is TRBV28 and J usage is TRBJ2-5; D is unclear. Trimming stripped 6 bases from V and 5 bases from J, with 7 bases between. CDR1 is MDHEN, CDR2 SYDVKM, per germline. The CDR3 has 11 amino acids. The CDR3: CASSLRETQYF. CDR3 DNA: TGTGCCAGCAGCTTGAGGGAGACCCAGTACTTC.

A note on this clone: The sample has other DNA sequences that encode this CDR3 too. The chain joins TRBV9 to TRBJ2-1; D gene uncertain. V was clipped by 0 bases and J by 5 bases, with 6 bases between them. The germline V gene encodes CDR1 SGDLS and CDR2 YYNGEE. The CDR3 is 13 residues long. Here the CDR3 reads CASSVGSHNEQFF. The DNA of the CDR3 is TGTGCCAGCAGCGTAGGTAGTCACAATGAGCAGTTCTTC.

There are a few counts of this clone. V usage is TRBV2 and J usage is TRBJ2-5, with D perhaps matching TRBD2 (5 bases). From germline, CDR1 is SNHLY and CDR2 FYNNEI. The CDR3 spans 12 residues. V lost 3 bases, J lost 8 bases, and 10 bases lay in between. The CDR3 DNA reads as TGTGCCAGCAGTGAGAGGGCAGGAACCCAGTACTTC. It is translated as CASSERAGTQYF.

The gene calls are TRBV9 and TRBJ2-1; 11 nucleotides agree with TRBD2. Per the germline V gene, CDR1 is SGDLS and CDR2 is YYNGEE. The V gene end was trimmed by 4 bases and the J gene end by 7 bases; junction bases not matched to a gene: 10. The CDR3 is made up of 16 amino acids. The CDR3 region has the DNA TGTGCCAGCAGCTTAAGTGGCCTAGCGGGGGGAAATGAGCAGTTCTTC. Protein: CASSLSGLAGGNEQFF.

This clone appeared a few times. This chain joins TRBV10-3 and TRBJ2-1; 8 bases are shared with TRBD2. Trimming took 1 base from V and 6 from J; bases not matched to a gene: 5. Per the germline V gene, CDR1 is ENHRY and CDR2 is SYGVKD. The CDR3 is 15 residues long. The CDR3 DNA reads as TGTGCCATCAGTGAGTTAACTAGCGGTAGCAATGAGCAGTTCTTC. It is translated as CAISELTSGSNEQFF.

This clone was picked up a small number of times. CDR3 nucleotide sequence: TGTGCCAGCAGCTTCACAGGGGTTGTAGATACGCAGTATTTT. It yields the protein CASSFTGVVDTQYF. The chain employs TRBV7-9 and TRBJ2-3; 7 positions agree with TRBD1. V dropped 3 bases and J dropped 5; count of bases not matched to a gene: 5. Germline values: CDR1 SEHNR, CDR2 FQNEAQ (reference sequence). The CDR3 is 14 amino acids.

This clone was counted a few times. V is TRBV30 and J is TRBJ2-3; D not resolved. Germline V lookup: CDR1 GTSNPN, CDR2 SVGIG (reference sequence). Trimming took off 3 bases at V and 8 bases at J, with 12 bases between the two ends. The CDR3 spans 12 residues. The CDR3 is CAWRTESGTQYF. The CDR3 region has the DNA TGTGCCTGGAGAACGGAGTCCGGTACGCAGTATTTT.

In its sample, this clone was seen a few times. The CDR3 DNA reads as TGTGCCAGCAGCTTAGGAGGCATACCCTCCTACGAGCAGTACTTC. Its protein product is CASSLGGIPSYEQYF. V gene TRBV7-8 combines with J gene TRBJ2-7, with D uncertain. The CDR3 sequence is 15 residues long. The V gene's germline CDR1 is SGHVS and CDR2 FQNEAQ. Trimming left V 1 base short and J 0 bases short, with 10 bases between.

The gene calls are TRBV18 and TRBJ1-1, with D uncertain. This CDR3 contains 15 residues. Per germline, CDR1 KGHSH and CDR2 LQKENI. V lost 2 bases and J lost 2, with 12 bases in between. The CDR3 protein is CASSPSVYANTEAFF. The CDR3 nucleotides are TGTGCCAGCTCACCAAGTGTCTACGCTAACACTGAAGCTTTCTTT.

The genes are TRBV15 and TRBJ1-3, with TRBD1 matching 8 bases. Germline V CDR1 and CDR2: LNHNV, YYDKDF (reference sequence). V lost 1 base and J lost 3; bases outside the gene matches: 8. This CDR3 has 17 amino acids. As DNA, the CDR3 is TGTGCCACCAGCAGAGGATCGACAGGGGCCAGTGGAAACACCATATATTTT. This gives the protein CATSRGSTGASGNTIYF.

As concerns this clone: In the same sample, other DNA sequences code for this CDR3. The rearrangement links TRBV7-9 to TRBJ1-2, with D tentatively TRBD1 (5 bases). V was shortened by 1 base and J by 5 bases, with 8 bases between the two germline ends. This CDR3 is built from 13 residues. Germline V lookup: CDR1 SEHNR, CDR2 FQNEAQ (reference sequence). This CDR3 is CASSLVAGYGYTF. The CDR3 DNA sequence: TGTGCCAGCAGCTTAGTGGCAGGGTATGGCTACACCTTC.

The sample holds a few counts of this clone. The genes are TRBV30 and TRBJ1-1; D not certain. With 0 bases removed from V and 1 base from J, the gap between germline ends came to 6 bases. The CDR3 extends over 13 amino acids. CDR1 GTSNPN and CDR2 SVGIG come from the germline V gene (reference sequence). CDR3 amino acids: CAWSVSQNTEAFF. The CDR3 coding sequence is TGTGCCTGGAGTGTCTCACAGAACACTGAAGCTTTCTTT. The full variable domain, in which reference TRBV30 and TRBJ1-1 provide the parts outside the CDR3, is SQTIHQWPATLVQPVGSPLSLECTVEGTSNPNLYWYRQAAGRGLQLLFYSVGIGQISSEVPQNLSASRPQDRQFILSSKKLLLSDSGFYLCAWSVSQNTEAFFGQGTRLTVV.